Sequencing of this T cell receptor beta chain was carried out in a study of control samples from healthy donors and cancer patients. Libraries were prepared by immunoSEQ multiplex PCR; TCRdb keeps only in-frame clonotypes and omits some of them. Among 200,000 to 250,000 clones, over 90% were seen once, and the ten largest hold 1.5%. The CDR3 is 12 residues long. V was trimmed by 3 bases and J by 2 bases, leaving 3 bases between them. Germline values: CDR1 SGHAT, CDR2 FQNNGV. The chain carries TRBV11-2 and TRBJ2-3; D is undetermined. The source material was blood. This clonotype was obtained from a man between 50 and 59 years old in good health. The CDR3 here is CASSFNTDTQYF. CDR3 DNA sequence: TGTGCCAGCAGCTTCAACACAGATACGCAGTATTTT.